These T cell receptor beta chains were read from a single sample in a study of spatial heterogeneity in lung cancer. Each CDR3 protein gets one entry after TCRdb re-called the 5' RACE reads with MiXCR. The repertoire includes about 9,800 distinct CDR3 sequences, roughly 54% of them detected once, and roughly 30% sits in the top ten. The source material was lung tumor tissue, sampled at surgery. The receptor set was obtained from a female donor with early-stage non-small cell lung cancer. Each CDR3 is given with its conserved first and last residue. Fields, in order: clone size, D gene, V gene, J gene, CDR3 DNA, CDR3 protein. The D gene is left open where the match is weak. Part of the rows lack a size; the others show once, few, many or a class for expanded clones.

>few|.|TRBV6-5|TRBJ1-1
TGTGCCAGCAGCCGGGGGGACGTTATGACTGAAGCTTTCTTT
CASSRGDVMTEAFF
>.|.|TRBV12-3/TRBV12-4|TRBJ1-5
TGTGCCAGCAGTACATACGCTATCCCTGGGGGCAATCAGCCCCAGCATTTT
CASSTYAIPGGNQPQHF
>medium-sized|.|TRBV11-1|TRBJ2-1
TGTGCCAGCAGCTTAATGGGGGGAAGGTTCTACAATGAGCAGTTCTTC
CASSLMGGRFYNEQFF
>.|.|TRBV5-1|TRBJ2-3
TGCGCCAGCAGCTTCGAGGGTGAGGATACGCAGTATTTT
CASSFEGEDTQYF
>.|.|TRBV7-2|TRBJ2-1
TGTGCCAGCAGCTCCCGGGGGAATGAGCAGTTCTTC
CASSSRGNEQFF
>.|.|TRBV4-1|TRBJ1-6
TGCGCCAGCAGCCAAGATCACGGGATCTATAATTCACCCCTCCACTTT
CASSQDHGIYNSPLHF
>few|.|TRBV3-1|TRBJ2-3
TGTGCCAGCAGCCAGGGGTCCCCGGATACGCAGTATTTT
CASSQGSPDTQYF
>large|.|TRBV14|TRBJ2-1
TGTGCCAGCAGCCCGACCTTTGAGGGCCATGAGCAGTTCTTC
CASSPTFEGHEQFF
>few|.|TRBV13|TRBJ1-1
TGTGCCAGGAACACTGAAGCTTTCTTT
CARNTEAFF
>.|.|TRBV5-1|TRBJ2-7
TGCGCCAGCAGCTTTAGGGACAATTCCTACGAGCAGTACTTC
CASSFRDNSYEQYF
>.|.|TRBV28|TRBJ1-1
TGTGCCAGCAGTAGGGGCCTTGAAGCTTTCTTT
CASSRGLEAFF
>.|.|TRBV6-5|TRBJ1-2
TGTGCCAGCAGTTACGCGGACAGTTTCTATGGCTACACCTTC
CASSYADSFYGYTF
>few|TRBD1|TRBV6-1|TRBJ2-7
TGTGCCAGCAGTCTCCGGGACAGCTACGAGCAGTACTTC
CASSLRDSYEQYF
>.|.|TRBV6-5|TRBJ1-2
TGTGCCAGCAGTTACTCGAGGAGAAACTATGGCTACACCTTC
CASSYSRRNYGYTF
>.|.|TRBV20-1|TRBJ1-1
TGCAGTGCTAGATGGGGTCTGTACACTGAAGCTTTCTTT
CSARWGLYTEAFF
>.|TRBD1|TRBV10-3|TRBJ1-5
TGTGCCATCAGCTCCACCACAGGGGTCGACAATCAGCCCCAGCATTTT
CAISSTTGVDNQPQHF
>.|.|TRBV10-3|TRBJ2-7
TGTGCCATCCACCCGGACAGAACCTACGAGCAGTACTTC
CAIHPDRTYEQYF
>.|.|TRBV10-3|TRBJ1-2
TGTGCCATCAGTGAGACAGGGCCCTATGGCTACACCTTC
CAISETGPYGYTF
>.|.|TRBV12-3/TRBV12-4|TRBJ2-3
TGTGCCAGCAGCCCCTGGGGGTCCGCAGATACGCAGTATTTT
CASSPWGSADTQYF
>medium-sized|.|TRBV12-3/TRBV12-4|TRBJ2-2
TGTGCCAGCAGTTTCGTCGGGGCCGGGGAGCTGTTTTTT
CASSFVGAGELFF
>few|.|TRBV28|TRBJ2-4
TGTGCCAGCAGTTTAGGCGGTTACTCAGCCAAAAACATTCAGTACTTC
CASSLGGYSAKNIQYF
>.|.|TRBV19|TRBJ1-6
TGTGCCAGTAGGACGGATAGCTCCTATAATTCACCCCTCCACTTT
CASRTDSSYNSPLHF
>.|TRBD1|TRBV4-1|TRBJ1-6
TGCGCCAGCAGCCAAGACCAATACAGGGGGCGCAATTCACCCCTCCACTTT
CASSQDQYRGRNSPLHF
>.|TRBD2|TRBV7-8|TRBJ2-2
TGTGCCAGCAGCTCCCGACTAGCGGGGGGCCCGAACACCGGGGAGCTGTTTTTT
CASSSRLAGGPNTGELFF
>few|TRBD2|TRBV13|TRBJ2-7
TGTGCCAGCAGCTGGAGAAGCGGGGCCTACGAGCAGTACTTC
CASSWRSGAYEQYF
>medium-sized|.|TRBV7-2|TRBJ2-1
TGTGCCAGCAGACAGGGCAGTTACAATGAGCAGTTCTTC
CASRQGSYNEQFF
>.|.|TRBV20-1|TRBJ2-7
TGCAGTGCGGAGGGGGTCAACTACGAGCAGTACTTC
CSAEGVNYEQYF
>.|.|TRBV7-8|TRBJ2-4
TGTGCCAGCAGCCTACCGACAGTTTCAACAGTAGCCAAAAACATTCAGTACTTC
CASSLPTVSTVAKNIQYF
>few|.|TRBV15|TRBJ2-7
TGTGCCACCAGCAGAGGACGACATTCCTACGAGCAGTACTTC
CATSRGRHSYEQYF
>.|.|TRBV7-3|TRBJ1-6
TGTGCCAGCAGCTTAAAGGAGAATTCACCCCTCCACTTT
CASSLKENSPLHF
>.|.|TRBV6-5|TRBJ2-2
TGTGCCAGCACCCTACGAAGGACGGGACGTACCGGGGAGCTGTTTTTT
CASTLRRTGRTGELFF
>.|.|TRBV29-1|TRBJ2-5
TGCAGCGTTGAAGATCCAGGACGGGAGCAAGAGACCCAGTACTTC
CSVEDPGREQETQYF
>few|.|TRBV5-1|TRBJ1-1
TGCGCCAGCAGCCCGGGACATAGAACTGAAGCTTTCTTT
CASSPGHRTEAFF
>once|.|TRBV29-1|TRBJ1-3
TGCAGCGTTGAACCCCGGGGAGGACGCGGAAACACCATATATTTT
CSVEPRGGRGNTIYF
>.|.|TRBV7-9|TRBJ2-2
TGTGCCAGCAGCTTCAACAGGCTCACCGGGGAGCTGTTTTTT
CASSFNRLTGELFF
>.|TRBD1|TRBV6-5|TRBJ1-4
TGTGCCAGCAGAGGAACCGGGACAGGGAATGAAAAACTGTTTTTT
CASRGTGTGNEKLFF
>few|.|TRBV9|TRBJ2-7
TGTGCCAGCAGCGTAGGCCTACAGAGCTCCTACGAGCAGTACTTC
CASSVGLQSSYEQYF
>few|TRBD2|TRBV29-1|TRBJ2-7
TGCAGCGGGAGACTAGCGGGAGGCTACGAGCAGTACTTC
CSGRLAGGYEQYF
>.|.|TRBV12-3/TRBV12-4|TRBJ2-2
TGTGCCAGCAGAGCCGTAGGGGCGGTCGGGGAGCTGTTTTTT
CASRAVGAVGELFF
>.|TRBD1|TRBV5-6|TRBJ2-5
TGTGCCAGCAGCTTGGCATGGGACAGGGAGCAAGAGACCCAGTACTTC
CASSLAWDREQETQYF
>few|TRBD1|TRBV5-1|TRBJ1-6
TGCGCCAGCAGCCCGCAGGGGGAGAGTTCACCCCTCCACTTT
CASSPQGESSPLHF
>.|.|TRBV7-2|TRBJ2-7
TGTGCCAGCAGCCGTCCCGGGGCCTACGAGCAGTACTTC
CASSRPGAYEQYF
>.|TRBD1|TRBV29-1|TRBJ1-5
TGCAGTGCTAGAGGGGACAGGGCAAATCAGCCCCAGCATTTT
CSARGDRANQPQHF
>.|.|TRBV5-1|TRBJ1-2
TGCGCCAGCAGCTTGACAGGACCCTATGGCTACACCTTC
CASSLTGPYGYTF
>.|TRBD1|TRBV28|TRBJ1-4
TGTGCCAGCAGAAGAACAGGGGAGAGCGAAAAACTGTTTTTT
CASRRTGESEKLFF